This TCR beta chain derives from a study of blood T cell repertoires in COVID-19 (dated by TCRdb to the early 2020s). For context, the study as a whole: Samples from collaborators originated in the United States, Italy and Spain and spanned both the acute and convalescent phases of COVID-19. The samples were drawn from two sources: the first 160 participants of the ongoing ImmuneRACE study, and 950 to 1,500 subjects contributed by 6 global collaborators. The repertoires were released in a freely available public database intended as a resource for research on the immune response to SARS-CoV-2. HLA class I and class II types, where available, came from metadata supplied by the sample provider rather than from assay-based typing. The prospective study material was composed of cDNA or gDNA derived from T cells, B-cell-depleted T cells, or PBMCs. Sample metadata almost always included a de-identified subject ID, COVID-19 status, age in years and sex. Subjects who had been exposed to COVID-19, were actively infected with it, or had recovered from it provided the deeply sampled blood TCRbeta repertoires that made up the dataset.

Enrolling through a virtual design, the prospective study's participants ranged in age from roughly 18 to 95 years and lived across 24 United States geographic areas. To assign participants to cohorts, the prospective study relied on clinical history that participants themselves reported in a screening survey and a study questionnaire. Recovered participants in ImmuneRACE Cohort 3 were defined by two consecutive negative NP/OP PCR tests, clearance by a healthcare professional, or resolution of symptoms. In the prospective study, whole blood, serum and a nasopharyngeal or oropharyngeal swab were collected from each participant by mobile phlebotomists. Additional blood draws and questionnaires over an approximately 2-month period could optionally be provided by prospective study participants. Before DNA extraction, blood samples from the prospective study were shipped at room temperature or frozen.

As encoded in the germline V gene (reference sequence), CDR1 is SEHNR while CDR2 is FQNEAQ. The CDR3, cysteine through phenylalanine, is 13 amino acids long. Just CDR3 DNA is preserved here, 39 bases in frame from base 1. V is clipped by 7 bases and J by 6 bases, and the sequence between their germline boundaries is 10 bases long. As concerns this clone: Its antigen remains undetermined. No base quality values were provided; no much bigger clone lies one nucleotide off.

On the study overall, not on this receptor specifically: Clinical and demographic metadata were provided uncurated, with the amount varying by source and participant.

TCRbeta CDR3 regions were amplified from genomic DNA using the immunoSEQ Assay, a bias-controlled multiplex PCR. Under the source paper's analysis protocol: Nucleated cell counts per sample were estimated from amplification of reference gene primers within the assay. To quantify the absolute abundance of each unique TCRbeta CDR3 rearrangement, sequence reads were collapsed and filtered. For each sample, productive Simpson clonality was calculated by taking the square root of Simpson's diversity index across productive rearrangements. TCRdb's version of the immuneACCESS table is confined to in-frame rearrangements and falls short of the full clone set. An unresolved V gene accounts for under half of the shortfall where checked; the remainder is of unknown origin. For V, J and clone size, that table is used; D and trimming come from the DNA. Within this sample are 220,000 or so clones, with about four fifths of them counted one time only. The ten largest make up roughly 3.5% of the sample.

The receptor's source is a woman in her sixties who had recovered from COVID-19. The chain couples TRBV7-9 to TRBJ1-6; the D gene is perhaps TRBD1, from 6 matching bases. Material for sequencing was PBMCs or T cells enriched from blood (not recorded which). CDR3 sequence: CASIRGTNSPLHF. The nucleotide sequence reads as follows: TGTGCCAGCATCAGGGGAACTAATTCACCCCTCCACTTT.